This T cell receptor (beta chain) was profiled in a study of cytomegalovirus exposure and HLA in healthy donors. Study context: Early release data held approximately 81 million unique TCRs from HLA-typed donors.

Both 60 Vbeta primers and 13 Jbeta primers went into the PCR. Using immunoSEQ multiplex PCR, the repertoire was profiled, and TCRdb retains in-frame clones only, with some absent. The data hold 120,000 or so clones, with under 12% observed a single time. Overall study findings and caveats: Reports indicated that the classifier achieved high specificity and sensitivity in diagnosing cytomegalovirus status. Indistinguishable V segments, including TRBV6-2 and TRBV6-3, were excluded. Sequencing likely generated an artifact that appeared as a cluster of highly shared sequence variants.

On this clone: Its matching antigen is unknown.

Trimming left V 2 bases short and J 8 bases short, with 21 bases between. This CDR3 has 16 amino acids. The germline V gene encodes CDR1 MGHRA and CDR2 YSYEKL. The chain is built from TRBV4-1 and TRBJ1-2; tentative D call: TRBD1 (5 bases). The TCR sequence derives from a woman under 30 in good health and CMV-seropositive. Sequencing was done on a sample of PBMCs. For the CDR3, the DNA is TGCGCCAGCAGCCAACTGACCGTTTCACCCGGGGGAGGCTACACCTTC. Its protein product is CASSQLTVSPGGGYTF.